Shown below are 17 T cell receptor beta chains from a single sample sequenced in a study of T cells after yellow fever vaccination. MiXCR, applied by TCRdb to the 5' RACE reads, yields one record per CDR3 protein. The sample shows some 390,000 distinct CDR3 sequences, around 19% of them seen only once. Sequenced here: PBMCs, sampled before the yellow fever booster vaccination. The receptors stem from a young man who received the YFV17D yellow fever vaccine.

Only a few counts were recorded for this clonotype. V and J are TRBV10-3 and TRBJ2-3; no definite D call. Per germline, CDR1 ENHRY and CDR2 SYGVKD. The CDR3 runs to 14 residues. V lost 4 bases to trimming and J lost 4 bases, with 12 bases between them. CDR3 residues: CAISGGPNADTQYF. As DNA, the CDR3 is TGTGCCATCAGTGGAGGACCCAACGCAGATACGCAGTATTTT.

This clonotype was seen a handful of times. CDR3 nucleotides: TGTGCCAGCAGCCGACGAGAAGCGGGGCTTAACACAGATACGCAGTATTTT. It specifies CASSRREAGLNTDTQYF. This chain uses TRBV7-8 with TRBJ2-3; the match to TRBD2 covers 7 bases. This CDR3 is built from 17 residues. CDR1 and CDR2 (germline): SGHVS, FQNEAQ. V shed 5 bases and J 2 bases; nucleotides not matched to a gene: 13. Filled out from reference TRBV7-8 and TRBJ2-3, the complete variable domain reads GAGVSQSPRYKVAKRGQDVALRCDPISGHVSLFWYQQALGQGPEFLTYFQNEAQLDKSGLPSDRFFAERPEGSVSTLKIQRTQQEDSAVYLCASSRREAGLNTDTQYFGPGTRLTVL.

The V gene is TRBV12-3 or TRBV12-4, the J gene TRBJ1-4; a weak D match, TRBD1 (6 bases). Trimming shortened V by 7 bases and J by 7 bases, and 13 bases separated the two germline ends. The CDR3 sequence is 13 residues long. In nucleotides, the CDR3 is TGTGCCAGCACCAATGAGGGGGGTGAAAAACTGTTTTTT. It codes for CASTNEGGEKLFF.

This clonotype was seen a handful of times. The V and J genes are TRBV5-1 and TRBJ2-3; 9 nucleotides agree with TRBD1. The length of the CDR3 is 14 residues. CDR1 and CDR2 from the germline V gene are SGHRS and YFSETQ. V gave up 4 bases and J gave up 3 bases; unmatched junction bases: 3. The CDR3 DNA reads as TGCGCCAGCAGCGGACAGGGGTTGACAGATACGCAGTATTTT. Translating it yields CASSGQGLTDTQYF.

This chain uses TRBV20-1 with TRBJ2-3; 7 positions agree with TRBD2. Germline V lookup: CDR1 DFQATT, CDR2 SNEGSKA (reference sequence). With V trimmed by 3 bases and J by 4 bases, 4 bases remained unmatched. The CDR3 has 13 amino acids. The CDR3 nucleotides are TGCAGTGCTAGTTGGGGGGGATCAGATACGCAGTATTTT. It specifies CSASWGGSDTQYF.

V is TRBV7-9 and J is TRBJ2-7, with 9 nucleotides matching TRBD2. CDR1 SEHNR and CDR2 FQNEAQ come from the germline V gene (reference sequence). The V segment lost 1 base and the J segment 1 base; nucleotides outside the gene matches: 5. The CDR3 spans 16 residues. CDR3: CASSLGWTSESYEQYF. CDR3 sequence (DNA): TGTGCCAGCAGCTTAGGCTGGACTAGCGAGTCCTACGAGCAGTACTTC.

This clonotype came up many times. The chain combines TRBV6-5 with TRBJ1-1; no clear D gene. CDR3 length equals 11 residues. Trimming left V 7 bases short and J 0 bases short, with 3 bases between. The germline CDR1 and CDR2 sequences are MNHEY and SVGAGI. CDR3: CASILNTEAFF. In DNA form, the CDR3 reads TGTGCCAGCATTTTGAACACTGAAGCTTTCTTT.

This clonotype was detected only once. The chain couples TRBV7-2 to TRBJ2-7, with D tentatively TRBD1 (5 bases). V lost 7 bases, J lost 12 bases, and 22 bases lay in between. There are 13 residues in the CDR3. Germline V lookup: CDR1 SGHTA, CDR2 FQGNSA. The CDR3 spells CASTYRAGSSWYV. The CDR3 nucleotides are TGTGCCAGCACCTATAGGGCAGGGTCGAGCTGGTACGTC.

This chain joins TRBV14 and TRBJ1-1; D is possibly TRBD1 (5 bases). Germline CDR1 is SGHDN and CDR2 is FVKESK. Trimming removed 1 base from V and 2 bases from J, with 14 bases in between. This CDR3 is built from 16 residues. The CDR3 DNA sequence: TGTGCCAGCAGCCAAGGACAGATCGAGACTAACACTGAAGCTTTCTTT. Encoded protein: CASSQGQIETNTEAFF.

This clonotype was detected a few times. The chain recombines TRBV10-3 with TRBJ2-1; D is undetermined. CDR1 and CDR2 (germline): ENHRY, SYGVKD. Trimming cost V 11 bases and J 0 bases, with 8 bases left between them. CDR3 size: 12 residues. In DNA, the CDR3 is TGTGCCTCAATAAGCTCCTACAATGAGCAGTTCTTC. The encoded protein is CASISSYNEQFF.

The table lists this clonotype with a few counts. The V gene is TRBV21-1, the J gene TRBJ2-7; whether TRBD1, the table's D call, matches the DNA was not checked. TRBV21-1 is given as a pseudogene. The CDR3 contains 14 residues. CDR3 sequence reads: CARAEQGDSYEQYV. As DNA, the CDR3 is TGTGCCAGAGCGGAACAGGGGGATTCGTACGAGCAGTACGTC.

CDR3 nucleotide sequence: TGTGCCAGCAGCTTACAGGGGGCGGGTGAAGGGACCCAGTACTTC. Amino acid sequence: CASSLQGAGEGTQYF. The rearrangement links TRBV7-3 to TRBJ2-5; the match to TRBD1 covers 8 bases. This CDR3 has 15 residues. With V trimmed by 2 bases and J by 7 bases, 9 bases remained unmatched. CDR1 and CDR2 from the germline V gene are SGHTA and FQGTGA.

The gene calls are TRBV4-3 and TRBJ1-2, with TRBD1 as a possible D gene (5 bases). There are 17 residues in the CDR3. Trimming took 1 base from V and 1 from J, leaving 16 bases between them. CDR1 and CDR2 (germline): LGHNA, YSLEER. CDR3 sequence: CASSQVGWDDDNYGYTF. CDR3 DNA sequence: TGCGCCAGCAGCCAAGTTGGGTGGGACGACGATAACTATGGCTACACCTTC.

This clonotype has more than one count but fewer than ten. CDR3 in amino acids: CASSPFTGTDTQYF. The CDR3 DNA reads as TGTGCCAGCAGCCCATTTACTGGCACAGATACGCAGTATTTT. V gene TRBV7-9 combines with J gene TRBJ2-3; D call uncertain. Per germline, CDR1 SEHNR and CDR2 FQNEAQ (reference sequence). The V gene lost 5 bases and the J gene lost 1 base, with 10 bases spanning the gap. The CDR3 has 14 residues.

In DNA form, the CDR3 reads TGTGCCAGCAGCACCCTAACCCACAGGACTTCCTACGAGCAGTACGTC. Protein product: CASSTLTHRTSYEQYV. This sequence joins TRBV21-1 and TRBJ2-7. TRBV21-1 is tagged as a pseudogene. The length of the CDR3 is 16 residues.

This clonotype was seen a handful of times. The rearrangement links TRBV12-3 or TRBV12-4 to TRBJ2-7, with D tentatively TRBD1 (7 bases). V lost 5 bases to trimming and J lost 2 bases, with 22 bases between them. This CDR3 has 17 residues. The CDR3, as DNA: TGTGCCAGCAGTGTCCGCGGTACAGGGGAGGCGGCCTACGAGCAGTACTTC. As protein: CASSVRGTGEAAYEQYF.

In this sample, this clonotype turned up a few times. CDR3 sequence reads: CSAEGSSNQPQHF. For the CDR3, the DNA is TGCAGTGCTGAAGGCTCTTCCAATCAGCCCCAGCATTTT. The chain has TRBV20-1 and TRBJ1-5, with D uncertain. The CDR3 is 13 residues long. Germline V gene lookup returns CDR1 DFQATT and CDR2 SNEGSKA (reference sequence). V was clipped by 5 bases and J by 3 bases, with 11 bases between them.